The T cell receptor beta chain described here comes from a study of shared clonotypes between healthy human individuals. Assay: immunoSEQ multiplex PCR; the TCRdb copy retains only in-frame clones and omits some. In the table there are fewer than 1.8 million clones, 98% to 99% of which are singletons. Division of CD4+ cells produced a CD45RA+ naive subset and a CD45RA-negative memory subset. As regards this clone: The antigen is not known.

CDR3 size: 13 residues. The germline V gene encodes CDR1 GTSNPN and CDR2 SVGIG (reference sequence). V gave up 5 bases and J gave up 5 bases; unmatched junction bases: 5. General observations from the study: Memory subsets generally showed lower estimated richness than naive subsets. Some clonotypes were shared by all four sorted-subset donors, while others were not shared. The non-shared ones had lower generation probabilities than the shared ones. Around 5% of naive CD4 clonotypes were shared across four donors.

V usage is TRBV30 and J usage is TRBJ2-1; 8 bases match TRBD2. The sample taken for sequencing was naive CD4+ T cells sorted from blood. Subset defined: CD45RA+ positively selected. The receptor was isolated from a young man in good health. In nucleotides, the CDR3 is TGTGCCTGGGAGGCGGGAGGCCACAATGAGCAGTTCTTC. It yields the protein CAWEAGGHNEQFF.